This T cell receptor beta chain stems from a study of blood T cell repertoires in COVID-19. TCRdb's copy holds only in-frame clones and misses some; the assay was immunoSEQ multiplex PCR. The profile shows around 170,000 clones, less than 90% of them singletons. Germline CDR1 reads SGHTA; CDR2 reads FQGTGA. CDR3 length equals 16 residues. V was pared by 3 bases and J by 7 bases, with 22 bases between. V gene TRBV7-3 combines with J gene TRBJ2-7; maybe TRBD2 (6 bases). The clonotype comes from a woman in her thirties or forties with acute or convalescent COVID-19. Sequencing was carried out using peripheral blood. CDR3 bases: TGTGCCAGCAGCTTGTGGGCGGGACCGAGCAGTGGTGAGCAGTACTTC. This translates into CASSLWAGPSSGEQYF.